A single T cell receptor beta chain is shown here with its context. This sample was taken from a study of T cell responses to AZD1222 COVID-19 vaccine. The repertoire was sequenced with immunoSEQ multiplex PCR; TCRdb's copy has only in-frame clones and lacks some. The data hold roughly 100,000 clones, with about nine tenths observed a single time. V lost 0 bases to trimming and J lost 0 bases; unmatched junction nucleotides: 5. The CDR3 consists of 17 residues. From germline, CDR1 is SGHTS and CDR2 YDEGEE. The rearrangement uses TRBV5-8 and TRBJ2-3; 9 positions match TRBD2. The input for sequencing was peripheral blood, taken on day 0 of AZD1222 vaccination. This TCR was recovered from an adult in good health. In DNA, the CDR3 is TGTGCCAGCAGCTTGGCGAGTAGCGGGGGTAGCACAGATACGCAGTATTTT. Protein product: CASSLASSGGSTDTQYF.